These T cell receptor beta chains were read from a single sample in a study of blood T cell repertoires in COVID-19. Sequencing was performed with immunoSEQ multiplex PCR; in TCRdb, only in-frame clones are kept and a portion is missing. Of about 490,000 clones listed, 80% to 90% are singletons. The sample was peripheral blood. The source of these receptors is a human donor in a cohort sampled during active COVID-19. The CDR3 runs from the conserved cysteine through the conserved F or W. The D gene is left open where the match is weak. Not all rows give a size; the values are once, few, many and, for expanded clones, a class.

size	V	D	J	DNA	CDR3
.	TRBV12-5	.	TRBJ1-1	TGTGCTAGTGGTTTGGAGGAGGGGACTGAAGCTTTCTTT	CASGLEEGTEAFF
.	TRBV29-1	.	TRBJ1-1	TGCAGCGTTGAGTGGTTTCGGACTATGAACACTGAAGCTTTCTTT	CSVEWFRTMNTEAFF
.	TRBV27	.	TRBJ2-2	TGTGCCAGCAGTTTCCTGGACAGACTCAGGACCGGGGAGCTGTTTTTT	CASSFLDRLRTGELFF
.	TRBV19	TRBD1	TRBJ1-1	TGTGCCAGTAAAACGACAGGGTACGACACTGAAGCTTTCTTT	CASKTTGYDTEAFF
.	TRBV5-4	TRBD1	TRBJ2-7	TGTGCCAGCAGCTTGCCAGGGGGACAGGGATCATACGAGCAGTACTTC	CASSLPGGQGSYEQYF
.	TRBV5-1	TRBD2	TRBJ2-3	TGCGCCAGCAGTTCCTCGGGACTAGCGGGATCGGGCACAGATACGCAGTATTTT	CASSSSGLAGSGTDTQYF
.	TRBV25-1	TRBD2	TRBJ2-1	TGTGCCAGCAGTGAATTGATCGGGAGGGGGTCGGTTGAGCAGTTCTTC	CASSELIGRGSVEQFF
once	TRBV3-1/TRBV3-2	.	TRBJ2-7	TGTGCCAGCAGCCAAGTTTCTGCCTACGAGCAGTACTTC	CASSQVSAYEQYF
.	TRBV10-3	.	TRBJ2-4	TGTGCCATCAGTGAGGAAGAAGCAGCCAAAAACATTCAGTACTTC	CAISEEEAAKNIQYF
.	TRBV10-3	.	TRBJ1-1	TGTGCCATCAGTGAATACAGGGAGTGGAACACTGAAGCTTTCTTT	CAISEYREWNTEAFF
.	TRBV3-1/TRBV3-2	TRBD1	TRBJ2-7	TGTGCCAGCAGCCAAACCCGGGACAGGGGAGTCGAGCAGTACTTC	CASSQTRDRGVEQYF
once	TRBV5-1	TRBD1	TRBJ1-4	TGCGCCAGCAGCTTACAGGGGTTTGATGAAAAACTGTTTTTT	CASSLQGFDEKLFF
few	TRBV6-4	TRBD2	TRBJ2-3	TGTGCCAGCAGTAAGGCTGGAGGGTCTAGCGGGAGAGATACGCAGTATTTT	CASSKAGGSSGRDTQYF
.	TRBV5-1	.	TRBJ2-2	TGCGCCAGCAGCTTGGTAATTGCGGGGGCTGACACCGGGGAGCTGTTTTTT	CASSLVIAGADTGELFF
.	TRBV28	TRBD1	TRBJ2-7	TGTGCCAGCAGTCCCCCCCGGGACAGGGGCTCCTACGAGCAGTACTTC	CASSPPRDRGSYEQYF
.	TRBV9	.	TRBJ1-4	TGTGCCAGCAGCCCGTGGTCCACAGAAAATGAAAAACTGTTTTTT	CASSPWSTENEKLFF
.	TRBV6-6	.	TRBJ1-1	TGTGCCAGCAGTTACTCGATACAGCCAGAAGCTTTCTTT	CASSYSIQPEAFF